The clone carrying this T cell receptor beta chain appeared a few times. The target antigen is unknown. The V segment lost 6 bases and the J segment 7 bases; nucleotides outside the gene matches: 4. CDR1 is MNHEY and CDR2 is SVGAGI in the germline V gene. CDR3 length: 13 amino acids. This record comes from a study of T cell responses to AZD1222 COVID-19 vaccine. Study findings and constraints: Baseline testing showed seropositivity in only a handful of AZD1222 recipients. The CD4 TCRs associated with vaccination extended across spike and predominated at 160-218 and 743-854. Scientists sampled the repertoires only once the peak T cell response had passed.

TCRdb's table, derived via immunoSEQ multiplex PCR, lists solely in-frame clones and lacks some. Seen here are 110,000 or so clones, approximately 86% observed once, and the top ten hold less than 3.5%. The sample was peripheral blood, taken 28 days after the second AZD1222 dose. The genes are TRBV6-5 and TRBJ1-5, with 9 bases matching TRBD1. This sequence originates from an adult who received the AZD1222 COVID-19 vaccine. CDR3 nucleotides: TGTGCCAGCAGAACGGGACAGGGCCAGCCCCAGCATTTT. Translation gives CASRTGQGQPQHF.